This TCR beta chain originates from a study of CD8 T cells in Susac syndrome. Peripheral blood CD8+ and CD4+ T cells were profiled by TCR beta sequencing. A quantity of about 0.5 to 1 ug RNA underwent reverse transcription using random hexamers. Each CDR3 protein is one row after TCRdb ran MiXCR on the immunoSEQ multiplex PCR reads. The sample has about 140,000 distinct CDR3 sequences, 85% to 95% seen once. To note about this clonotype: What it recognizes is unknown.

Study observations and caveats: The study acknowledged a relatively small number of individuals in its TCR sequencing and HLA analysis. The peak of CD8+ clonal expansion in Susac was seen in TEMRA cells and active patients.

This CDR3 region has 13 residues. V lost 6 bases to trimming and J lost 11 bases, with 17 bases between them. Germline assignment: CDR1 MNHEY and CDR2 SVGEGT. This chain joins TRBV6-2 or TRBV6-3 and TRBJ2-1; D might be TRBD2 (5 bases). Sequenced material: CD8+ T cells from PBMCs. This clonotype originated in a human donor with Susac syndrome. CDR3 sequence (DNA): TGTGCCAGCAGCCCAGCTCAGCCTAGCAAGCAGTTCTTC. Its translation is CASSPAQPSKQFF.